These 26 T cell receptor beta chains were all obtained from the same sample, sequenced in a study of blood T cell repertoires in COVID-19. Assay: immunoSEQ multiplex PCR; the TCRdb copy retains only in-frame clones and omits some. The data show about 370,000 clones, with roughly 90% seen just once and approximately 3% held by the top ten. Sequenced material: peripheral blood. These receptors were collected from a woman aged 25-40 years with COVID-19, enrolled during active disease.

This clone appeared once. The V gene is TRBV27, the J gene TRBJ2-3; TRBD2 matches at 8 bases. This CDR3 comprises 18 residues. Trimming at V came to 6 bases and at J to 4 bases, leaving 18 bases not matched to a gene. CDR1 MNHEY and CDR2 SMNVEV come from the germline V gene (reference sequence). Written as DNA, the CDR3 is TGTGCCAGCAGCGGGGCGGGAGGTGGCGGTTCAGCATCAGATACGCAGTATTTT. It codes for CASSGAGGGGSASDTQYF.

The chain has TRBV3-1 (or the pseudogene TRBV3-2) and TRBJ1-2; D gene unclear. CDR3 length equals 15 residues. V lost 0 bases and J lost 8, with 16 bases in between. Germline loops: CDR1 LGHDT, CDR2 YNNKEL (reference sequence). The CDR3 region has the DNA TGTGCCAGCAGCCAAGAAAGTCGGATTATCGGGGGCTACACCTTC. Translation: CASSQESRIIGGYTF.

The CDR3 DNA reads as TGTGCCAGCAGCTTGGTAGTAGCGGACCCAACCGGGGAGCTGTTTTTT. Translated: CASSLVVADPTGELFF. This sequence joins TRBV5-5 and TRBJ2-2, with D possibly being TRBD2 (6 bases). Germline CDR1 is SGHKS and CDR2 is YYEKEE (reference sequence). The CDR3 contains 16 residues. V lost 0 bases, J lost 5 bases, and 14 bases lay in between.

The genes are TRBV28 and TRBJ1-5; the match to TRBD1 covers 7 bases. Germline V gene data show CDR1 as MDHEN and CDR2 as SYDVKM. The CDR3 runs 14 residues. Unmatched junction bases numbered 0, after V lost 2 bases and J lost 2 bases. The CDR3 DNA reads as TGTGCCAGCAGTTTAGGACAGGGCAATCAGCCCCAGCATTTT. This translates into CASSLGQGNQPQHF.

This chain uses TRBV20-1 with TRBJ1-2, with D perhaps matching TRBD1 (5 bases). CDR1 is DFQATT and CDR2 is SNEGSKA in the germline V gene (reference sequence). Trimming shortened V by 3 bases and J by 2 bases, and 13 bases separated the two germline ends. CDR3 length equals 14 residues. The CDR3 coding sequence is TGCAGTGCTAGTAGGGGCACGGGCAACTATGGCTACACCTTC. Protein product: CSASRGTGNYGYTF.

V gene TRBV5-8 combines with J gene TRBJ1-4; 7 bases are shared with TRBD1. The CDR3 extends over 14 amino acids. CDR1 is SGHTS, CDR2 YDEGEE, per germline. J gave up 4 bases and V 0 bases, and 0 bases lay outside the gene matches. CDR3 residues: CASSLGQGNEKLFF. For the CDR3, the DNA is TGTGCCAGCAGCTTGGGACAGGGTAATGAAAAACTGTTTTTT.

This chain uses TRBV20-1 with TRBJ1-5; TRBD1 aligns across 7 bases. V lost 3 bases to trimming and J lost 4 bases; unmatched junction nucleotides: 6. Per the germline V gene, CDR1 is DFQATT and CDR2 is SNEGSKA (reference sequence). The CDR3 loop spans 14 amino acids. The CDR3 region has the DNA TGCAGTGCTAGTACAGGGGTCAGAAATCAGCCCCAGCATTTT. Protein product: CSASTGVRNQPQHF.

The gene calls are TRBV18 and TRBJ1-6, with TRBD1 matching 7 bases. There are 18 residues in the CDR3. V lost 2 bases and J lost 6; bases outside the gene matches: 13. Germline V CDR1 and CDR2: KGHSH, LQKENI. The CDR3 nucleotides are TGTGCCAGCTCACCATGGATGTTGGAGGGACAGCTTAATTCACCCCTCCACTTT. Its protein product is CASSPWMLEGQLNSPLHF.

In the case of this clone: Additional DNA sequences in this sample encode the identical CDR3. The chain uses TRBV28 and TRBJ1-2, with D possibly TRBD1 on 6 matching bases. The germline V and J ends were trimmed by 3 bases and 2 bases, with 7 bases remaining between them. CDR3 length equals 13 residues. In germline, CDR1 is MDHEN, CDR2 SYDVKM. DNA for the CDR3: TGTGCCAGCAGTTTGGGGACAAACTATGGCTACACCTTC. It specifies CASSLGTNYGYTF.

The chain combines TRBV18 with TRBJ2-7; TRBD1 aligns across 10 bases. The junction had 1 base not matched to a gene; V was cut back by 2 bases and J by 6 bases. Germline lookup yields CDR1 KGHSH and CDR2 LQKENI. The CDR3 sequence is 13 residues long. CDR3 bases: TGTGCCAGCTCACCAGGGGACAGGGGCGAGCAGTACGTC. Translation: CASSPGDRGEQYV.

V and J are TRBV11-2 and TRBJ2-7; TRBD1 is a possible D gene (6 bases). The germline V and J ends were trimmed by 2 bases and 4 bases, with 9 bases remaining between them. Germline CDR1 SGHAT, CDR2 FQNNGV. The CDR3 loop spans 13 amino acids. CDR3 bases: TGTGCCAGCAGCTTAAGGCAGGGGTACGAGCAGTACGTC. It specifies CASSLRQGYEQYV.

The CDR3 DNA follows: TGTGCCAGCAGTTCCCTACAGGGGAATGAAGCTTTCTTT. This translates into CASSSLQGNEAFF. V gene TRBV6-5 combines with J gene TRBJ1-1; 7 positions agree with TRBD1. V was clipped by 4 bases and J by 7 bases; unmatched bases: 6. Germline V gene sequence: CDR1 MNHEY, CDR2 SVGAGI. This CDR3 is 13 amino acids long.

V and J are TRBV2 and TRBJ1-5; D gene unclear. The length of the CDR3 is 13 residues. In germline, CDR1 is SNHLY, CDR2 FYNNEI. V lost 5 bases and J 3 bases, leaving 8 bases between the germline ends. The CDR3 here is CASSRRDNQPQHF. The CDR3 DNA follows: TGTGCCAGCAGTAGACGGGACAATCAGCCCCAGCATTTT.

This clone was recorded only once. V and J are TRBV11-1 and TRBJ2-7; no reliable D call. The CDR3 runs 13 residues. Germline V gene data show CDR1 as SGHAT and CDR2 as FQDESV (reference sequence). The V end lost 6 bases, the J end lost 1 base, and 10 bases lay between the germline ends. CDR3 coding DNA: TGTGCCAGCAGACCAACTGCATCCTACGAGCAGTACTTC. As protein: CASRPTASYEQYF.

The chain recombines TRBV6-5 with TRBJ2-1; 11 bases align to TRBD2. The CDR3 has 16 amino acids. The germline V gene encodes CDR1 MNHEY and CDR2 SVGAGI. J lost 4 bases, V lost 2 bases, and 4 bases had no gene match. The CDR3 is CASSYLTSGGYNEQFF. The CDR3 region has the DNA TGTGCCAGCAGTTACCTCACTAGCGGGGGTTACAATGAGCAGTTCTTC.

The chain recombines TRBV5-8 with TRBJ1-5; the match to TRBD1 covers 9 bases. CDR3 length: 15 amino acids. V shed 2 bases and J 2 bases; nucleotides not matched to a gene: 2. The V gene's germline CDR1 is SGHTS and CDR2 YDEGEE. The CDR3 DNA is TGTGCCAGCAGCTTACAGGGGGCTGGCAATCAGCCCCAGCATTTT. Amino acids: CASSLQGAGNQPQHF.

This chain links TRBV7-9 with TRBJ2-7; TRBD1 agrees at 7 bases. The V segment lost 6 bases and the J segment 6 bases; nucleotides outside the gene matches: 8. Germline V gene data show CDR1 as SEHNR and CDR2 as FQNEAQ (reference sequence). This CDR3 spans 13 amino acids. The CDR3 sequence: CASRADAGGEQYF. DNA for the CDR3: TGTGCCAGCAGAGCTGACGCAGGGGGCGAGCAGTACTTC.

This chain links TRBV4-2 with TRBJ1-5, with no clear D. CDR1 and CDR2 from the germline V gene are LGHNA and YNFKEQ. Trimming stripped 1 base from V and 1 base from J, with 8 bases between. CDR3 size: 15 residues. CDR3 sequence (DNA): TGTGCCAGCAGCCAAGCGGGAGGGAGCAATCAGCCCCAGCATTTT. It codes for CASSQAGGSNQPQHF.

The CDR3 DNA reads as TGCGCCAGCAGCCAAGAAGGGCAGGGAACCAAAAACATTCAGTACTTC. Translation: CASSQEGQGTKNIQYF. The V call is TRBV4-1, the J call TRBJ2-4, with D maybe TRBD1 (5 bases). The CDR3 is 16 amino acids. Trimming removed 0 bases from V and 2 bases from J, with 11 bases in between. Germline V gene lookup returns CDR1 MGHRA and CDR2 YSYEKL.

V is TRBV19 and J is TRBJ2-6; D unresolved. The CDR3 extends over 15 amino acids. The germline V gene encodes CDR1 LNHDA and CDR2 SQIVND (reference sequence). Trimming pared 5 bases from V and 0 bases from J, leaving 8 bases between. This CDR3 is CASSHPGSGANVLTF. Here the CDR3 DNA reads TGTGCCAGTAGTCATCCGGGCTCTGGGGCCAACGTCCTGACTTTC.

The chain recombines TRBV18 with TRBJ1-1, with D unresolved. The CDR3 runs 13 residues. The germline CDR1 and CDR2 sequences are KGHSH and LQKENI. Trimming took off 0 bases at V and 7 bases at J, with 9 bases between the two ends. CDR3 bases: TGTGCCAGCTCACCACCGGTCTGGAGTGAAGCTTTCTTT. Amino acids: CASSPPVWSEAFF. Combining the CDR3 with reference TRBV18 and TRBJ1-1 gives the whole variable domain NAGVMQNPRHLVRRRGQEARLRCSPMKGHSHVYWYRQLPEEGLKFMVYLQKENIIDESGMPKERFSAEFPKEGPSILRIQQVVRGDSAAYFCASSPPVWSEAFFGQGTRLTVV.

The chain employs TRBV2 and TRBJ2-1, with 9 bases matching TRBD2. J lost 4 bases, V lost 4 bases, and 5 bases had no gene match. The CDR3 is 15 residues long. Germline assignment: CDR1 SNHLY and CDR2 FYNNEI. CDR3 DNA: TGTGCCAGCAGTGCGGCGGGAGGGCCGTACAATGAGCAGTTCTTC. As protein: CASSAAGGPYNEQFF.

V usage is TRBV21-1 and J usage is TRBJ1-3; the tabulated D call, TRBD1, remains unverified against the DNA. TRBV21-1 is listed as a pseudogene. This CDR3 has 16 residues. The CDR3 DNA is TGTGCCAGCAGCAAAGGGTTCGAAGTAACAGGAAACACCATATATTTT. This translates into CASSKGFEVTGNTIYF.

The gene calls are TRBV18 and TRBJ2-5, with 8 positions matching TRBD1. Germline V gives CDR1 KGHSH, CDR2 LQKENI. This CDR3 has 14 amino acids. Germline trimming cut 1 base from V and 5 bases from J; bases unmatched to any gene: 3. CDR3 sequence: CASSPRQGAETQYF. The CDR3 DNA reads TGTGCCAGCTCACCACGTCAGGGGGCTGAGACCCAGTACTTC.

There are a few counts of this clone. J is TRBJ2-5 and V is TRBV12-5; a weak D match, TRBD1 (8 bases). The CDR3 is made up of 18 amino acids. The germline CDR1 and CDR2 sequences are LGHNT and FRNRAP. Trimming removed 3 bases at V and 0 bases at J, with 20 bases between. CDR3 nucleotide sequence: TGTGCTAGTGGTTTAACAATCGGGGGGACAGGCCACCAAGAGACCCAGTACTTC. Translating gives CASGLTIGGTGHQETQYF. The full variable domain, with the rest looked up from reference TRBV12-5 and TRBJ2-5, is DARVTQTPRHKVTEMGQEVTMRCQPILGHNTVFWYRQTMMQGLELLAYFRNRAPLDDSGMPKDRFSAEMPDATLATLKIQPSEPRDSAVYFCASGLTIGGTGHQETQYFGPGTRLLVL.

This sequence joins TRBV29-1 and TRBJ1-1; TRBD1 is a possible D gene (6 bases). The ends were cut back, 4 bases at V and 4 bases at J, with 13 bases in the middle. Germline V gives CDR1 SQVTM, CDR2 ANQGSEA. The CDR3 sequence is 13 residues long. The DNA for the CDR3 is TGCAGCGTTGGCAGGGGAGGGGGCACTGAAGCTTTCTTT. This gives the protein CSVGRGGGTEAFF.